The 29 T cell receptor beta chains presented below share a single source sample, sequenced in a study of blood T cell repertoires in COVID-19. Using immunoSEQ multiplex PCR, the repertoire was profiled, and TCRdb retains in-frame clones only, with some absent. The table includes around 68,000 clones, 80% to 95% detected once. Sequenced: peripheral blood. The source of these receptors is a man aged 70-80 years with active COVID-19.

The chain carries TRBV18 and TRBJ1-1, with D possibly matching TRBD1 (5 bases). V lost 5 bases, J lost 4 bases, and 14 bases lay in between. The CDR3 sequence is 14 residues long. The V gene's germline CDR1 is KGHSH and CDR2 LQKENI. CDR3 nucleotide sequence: TGTGCCAGCTCATTGGACCGGGGGAGCACTGAAGCTTTCTTT. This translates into CASSLDRGSTEAFF.

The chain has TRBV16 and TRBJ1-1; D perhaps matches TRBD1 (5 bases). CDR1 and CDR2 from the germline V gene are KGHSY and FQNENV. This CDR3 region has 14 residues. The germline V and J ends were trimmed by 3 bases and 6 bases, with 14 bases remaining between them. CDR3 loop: CASSHRRDQSEAFF. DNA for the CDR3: TGTGCCAGCAGCCACCGGAGGGACCAATCTGAAGCTTTCTTT.

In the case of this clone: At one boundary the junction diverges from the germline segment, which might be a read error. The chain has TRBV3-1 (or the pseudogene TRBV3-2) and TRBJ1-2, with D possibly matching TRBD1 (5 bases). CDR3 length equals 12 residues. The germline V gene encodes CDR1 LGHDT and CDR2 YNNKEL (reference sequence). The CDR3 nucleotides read TGTGCCAGCAGCCGACGTTTGGTAGGGGCGGACTTC. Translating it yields CASSRRLVGADF.

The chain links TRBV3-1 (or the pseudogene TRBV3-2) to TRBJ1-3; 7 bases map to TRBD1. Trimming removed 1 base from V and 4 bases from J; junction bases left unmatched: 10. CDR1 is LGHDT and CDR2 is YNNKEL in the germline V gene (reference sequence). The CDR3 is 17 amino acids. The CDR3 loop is CASSQGPIGTVGNTIYF. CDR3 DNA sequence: TGTGCCAGCAGCCAAGGGCCTATTGGGACAGTGGGAAACACCATATATTTT.

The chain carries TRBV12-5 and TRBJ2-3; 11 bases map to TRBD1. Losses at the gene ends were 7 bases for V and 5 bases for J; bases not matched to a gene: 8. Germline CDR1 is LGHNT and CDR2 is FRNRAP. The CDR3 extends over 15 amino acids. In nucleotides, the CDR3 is TGTGCTAGTGCCCAAGGACAGGGGGCAGGAGATACGCAGTATTTT. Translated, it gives CASAQGQGAGDTQYF. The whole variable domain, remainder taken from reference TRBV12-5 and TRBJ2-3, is DARVTQTPRHKVTEMGQEVTMRCQPILGHNTVFWYRQTMMQGLELLAYFRNRAPLDDSGMPKDRFSAEMPDATLATLKIQPSEPRDSAVYFCASAQGQGAGDTQYFGPGTRLTVL.

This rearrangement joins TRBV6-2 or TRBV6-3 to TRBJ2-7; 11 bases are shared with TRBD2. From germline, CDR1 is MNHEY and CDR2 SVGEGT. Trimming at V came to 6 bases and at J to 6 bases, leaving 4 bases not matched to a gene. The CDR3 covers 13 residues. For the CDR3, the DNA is TGTGCCAGCAGCCGCGGACTAGCGGGCGAGCAGTACTTC. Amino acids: CASSRGLAGEQYF.

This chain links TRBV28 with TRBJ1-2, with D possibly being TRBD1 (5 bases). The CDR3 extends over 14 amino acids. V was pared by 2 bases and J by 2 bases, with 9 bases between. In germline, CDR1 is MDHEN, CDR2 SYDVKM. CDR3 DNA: TGTGCCAGCAGTTTACAGGGATACAACTATGGCTACACCTTC. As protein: CASSLQGYNYGYTF.

CDR3 sequence (DNA): TGTGCCAGCAGCAGAGGGGACTTGGGCTACACCTTC. The encoded protein is CASSRGDLGYTF. The J gene is TRBJ1-2, the V gene TRBV7-2; weak D call: TRBD1 (5 bases). Trimming pared 5 bases from V and 8 bases from J, leaving 12 bases between. The CDR3 consists of 12 residues. The germline V gene encodes CDR1 SGHTA and CDR2 FQGNSA.

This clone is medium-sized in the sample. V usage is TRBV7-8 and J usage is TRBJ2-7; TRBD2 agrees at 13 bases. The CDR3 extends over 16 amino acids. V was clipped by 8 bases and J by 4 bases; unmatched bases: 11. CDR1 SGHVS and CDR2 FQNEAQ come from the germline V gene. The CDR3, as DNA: TGTGCCAGCGGATGGACTAGCGGGGGATCGGTGTACGAGCAGTACGTC. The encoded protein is CASGWTSGGSVYEQYV.

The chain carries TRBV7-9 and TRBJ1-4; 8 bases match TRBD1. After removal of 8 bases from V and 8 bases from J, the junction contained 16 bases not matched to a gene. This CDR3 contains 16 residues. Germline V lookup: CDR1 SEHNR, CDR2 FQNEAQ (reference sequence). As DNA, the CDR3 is TGTGCCAGCCAAACTGGCATACGGGACAGGTCGGAAAAACTGTTTTTT. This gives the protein CASQTGIRDRSEKLFF.

DNA for the CDR3: TGTGCCAGCAGCCCTCGTAAATACGAGCAGTACTTC. The encoded protein is CASSPRKYEQYF. This chain joins TRBV9 and TRBJ2-7; D is unresolved. Germline V gene lookup returns CDR1 SGDLS and CDR2 YYNGEE. The CDR3 runs to 12 residues. V lost 4 bases and J 4 bases, leaving 9 bases between the germline ends. The full variable domain, completed using reference TRBV9 and TRBJ2-7, is DSGVTQTPKHLITATGQRVTLRCSPRSGDLSVYWYQQSLDQGLQFLIQYYNGEERAKGNILERFSAQQFPDLHSELNLSSLELGDSALYFCASSPRKYEQYFGPGTRLTVT.

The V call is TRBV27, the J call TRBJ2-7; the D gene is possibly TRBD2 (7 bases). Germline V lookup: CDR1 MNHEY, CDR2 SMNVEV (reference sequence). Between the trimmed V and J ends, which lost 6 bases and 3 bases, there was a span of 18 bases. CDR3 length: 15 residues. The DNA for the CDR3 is TGTGCCAGCAGCTCTGGGGGGGCCCCCCGCTACGAGCAGTACTTC. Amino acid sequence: CASSSGGAPRYEQYF.

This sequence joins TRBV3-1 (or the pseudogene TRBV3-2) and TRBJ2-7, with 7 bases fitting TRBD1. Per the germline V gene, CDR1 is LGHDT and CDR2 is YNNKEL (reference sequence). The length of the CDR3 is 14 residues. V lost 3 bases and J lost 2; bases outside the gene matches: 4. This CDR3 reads CASSHWDSPYEQYV. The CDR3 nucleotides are TGTGCCAGCAGCCATTGGGACAGCCCCTACGAGCAGTACGTC.

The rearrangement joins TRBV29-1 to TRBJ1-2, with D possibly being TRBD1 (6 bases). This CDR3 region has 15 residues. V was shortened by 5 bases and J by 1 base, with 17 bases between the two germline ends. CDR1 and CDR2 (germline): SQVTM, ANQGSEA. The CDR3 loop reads CSVPTIQGFNYGYTF. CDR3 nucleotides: TGCAGCGTTCCAACAATACAGGGATTTAACTATGGCTACACCTTC. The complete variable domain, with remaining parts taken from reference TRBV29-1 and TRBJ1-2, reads SAVISQKPSRDICQRGTSLTIQCQVDSQVTMMFWYRQQPGQSLTLIATANQGSEATYESGFVIDKFPISRPNLTFSTLTVSNMSPEDSSIYLCSVPTIQGFNYGYTFGSGTRLTVV.

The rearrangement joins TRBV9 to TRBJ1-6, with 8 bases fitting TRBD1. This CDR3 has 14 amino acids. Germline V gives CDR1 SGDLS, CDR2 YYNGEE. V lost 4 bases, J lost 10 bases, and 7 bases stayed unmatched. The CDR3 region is CASSTRQGSSPLHF. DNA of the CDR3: TGTGCCAGCAGCACACGACAGGGGTCATCACCCCTCCACTTT.

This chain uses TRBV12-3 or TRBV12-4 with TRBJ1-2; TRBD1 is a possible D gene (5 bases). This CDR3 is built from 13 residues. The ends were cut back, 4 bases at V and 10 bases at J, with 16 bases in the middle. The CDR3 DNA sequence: TGTGCCAGCAGTTCCAGGGCTGAGCATGACTACACCTTC. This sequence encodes CASSSRAEHDYTF.

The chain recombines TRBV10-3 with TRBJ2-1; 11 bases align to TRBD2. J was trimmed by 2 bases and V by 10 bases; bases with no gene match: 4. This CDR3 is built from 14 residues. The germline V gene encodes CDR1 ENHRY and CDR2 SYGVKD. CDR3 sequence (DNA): TGTGCCACCGATAGCGGGGGGGCCTACAATGAGCAGTTCTTC. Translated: CATDSGGAYNEQFF.

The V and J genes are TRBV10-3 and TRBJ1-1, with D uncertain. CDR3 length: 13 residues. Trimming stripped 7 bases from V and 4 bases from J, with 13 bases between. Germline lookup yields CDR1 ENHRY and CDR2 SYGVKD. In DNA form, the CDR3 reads TGTGCCATCAAAAAACGGTTCGGCACTGAAGCTTTCTTT. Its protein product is CAIKKRFGTEAFF.

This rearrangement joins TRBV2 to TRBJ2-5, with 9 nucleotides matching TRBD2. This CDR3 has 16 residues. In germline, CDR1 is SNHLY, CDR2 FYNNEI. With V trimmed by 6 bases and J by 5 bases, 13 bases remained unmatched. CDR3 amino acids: CASRETARGGWETQYF. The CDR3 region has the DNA TGTGCCAGCAGGGAGACGGCGCGGGGGGGTTGGGAGACCCAGTACTTC.

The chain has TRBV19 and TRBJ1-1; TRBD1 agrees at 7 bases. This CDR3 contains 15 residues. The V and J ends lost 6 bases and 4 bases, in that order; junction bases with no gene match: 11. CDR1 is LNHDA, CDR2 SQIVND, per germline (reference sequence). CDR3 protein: CASRYIATGTTEAFF. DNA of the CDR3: TGTGCCAGTAGATACATAGCGACAGGGACCACTGAAGCTTTCTTT.

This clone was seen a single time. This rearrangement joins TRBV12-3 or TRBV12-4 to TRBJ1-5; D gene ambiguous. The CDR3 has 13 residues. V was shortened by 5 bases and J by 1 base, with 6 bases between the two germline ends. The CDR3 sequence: CASSPKSNQPQHF. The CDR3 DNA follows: TGTGCCAGCAGTCCTAAAAGCAATCAGCCCCAGCATTTT.

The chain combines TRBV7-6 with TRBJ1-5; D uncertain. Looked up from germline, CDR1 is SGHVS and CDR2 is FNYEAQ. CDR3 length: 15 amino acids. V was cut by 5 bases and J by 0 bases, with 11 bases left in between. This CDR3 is CASSGKKDSNQPQHF. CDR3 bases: TGTGCCAGCAGCGGCAAAAAAGATAGCAATCAGCCCCAGCATTTT.

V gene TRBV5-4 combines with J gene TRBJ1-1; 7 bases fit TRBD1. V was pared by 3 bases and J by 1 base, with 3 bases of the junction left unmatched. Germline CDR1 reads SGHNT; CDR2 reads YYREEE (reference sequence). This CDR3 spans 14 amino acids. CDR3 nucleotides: TGTGCCAGCAGCTCAGGGGGACGGAACACTGAAGCTTTCTTT. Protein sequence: CASSSGGRNTEAFF.

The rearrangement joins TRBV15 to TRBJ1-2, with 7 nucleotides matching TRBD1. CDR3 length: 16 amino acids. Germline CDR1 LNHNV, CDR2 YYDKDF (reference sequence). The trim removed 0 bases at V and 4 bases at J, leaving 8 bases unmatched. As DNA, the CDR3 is TGTGCCACCAGCAGAGATAGACAGGGTCATCCCTATGGCTACACCTTC. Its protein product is CATSRDRQGHPYGYTF.

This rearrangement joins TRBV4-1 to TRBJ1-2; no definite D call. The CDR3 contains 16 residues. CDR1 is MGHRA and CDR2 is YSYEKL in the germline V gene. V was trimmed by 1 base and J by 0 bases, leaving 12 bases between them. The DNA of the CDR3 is TGCGCCAGCAGCCAAGGGGTGGAGGCGGCTAACTATGGCTACACCTTC. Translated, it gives CASSQGVEAANYGYTF.

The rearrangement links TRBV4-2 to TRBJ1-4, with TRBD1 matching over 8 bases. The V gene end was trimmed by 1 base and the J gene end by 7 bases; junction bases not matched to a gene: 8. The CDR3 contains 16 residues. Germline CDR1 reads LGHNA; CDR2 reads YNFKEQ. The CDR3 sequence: CASSQARNRGGEKLFF. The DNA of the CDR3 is TGTGCCAGCAGCCAAGCCAGAAACAGGGGGGGTGAAAAACTGTTTTTT.

This CDR3 is CASSNRDRINQPQHF. The CDR3 nucleotides read TGTGCCAGCAGCAACCGGGACAGGATCAATCAGCCCCAGCATTTT. V and J are TRBV5-6 and TRBJ1-5; the match to TRBD1 covers 8 bases. This CDR3 is built from 15 residues. The V and J ends lost 4 bases and 3 bases, in that order; junction bases with no gene match: 6. Germline V gene data show CDR1 as SGHDT and CDR2 as YYEEEE. Full variable domain (missing parts from reference TRBV5-6 and TRBJ1-5): DAGVTQSPTHLIKTRGQQVTLRCSPKSGHDTVSWYQQALGQGPQFIFQYYEEEERQRGNFPDRFSGHQFPNYSSELNVNALLLGDSALYLCASSNRDRINQPQHFGDGTRLSIL.

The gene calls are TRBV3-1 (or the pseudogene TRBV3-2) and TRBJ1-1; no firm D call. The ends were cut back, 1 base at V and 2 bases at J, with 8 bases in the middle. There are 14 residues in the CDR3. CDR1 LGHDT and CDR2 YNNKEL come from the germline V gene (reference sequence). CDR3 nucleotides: TGTGCCAGCAGCCAAGCTCTTTTTAACACTGAAGCTTTCTTT. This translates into CASSQALFNTEAFF.

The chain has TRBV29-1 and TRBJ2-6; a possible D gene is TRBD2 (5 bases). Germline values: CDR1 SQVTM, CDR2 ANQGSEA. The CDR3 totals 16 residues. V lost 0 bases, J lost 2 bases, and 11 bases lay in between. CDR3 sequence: CSVEDERAPGANVLTF. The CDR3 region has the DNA TGCAGCGTTGAAGATGAGAGGGCCCCTGGGGCCAACGTCCTGACTTTC.